The 18 T cell receptor beta chains listed next were all sequenced from one sample in a study of cytomegalovirus exposure and HLA in healthy donors. Method: immunoSEQ multiplex PCR; TCRdb's copy keeps in-frame clones and lacks some. Counted here are approximately 100,000 clones, about 90% occurring once; the ten biggest clones make up 6.3%. The sequencing input was PBMCs. All receptors come from a man between 18 and 35 years old in good health and CMV-seropositive.

The chain employs TRBV4-2 and TRBJ1-1, with D possibly matching TRBD1 (5 bases). The germline V and J ends were trimmed by 0 bases and 1 base, with 12 bases remaining between them. This CDR3 is built from 16 residues. Germline assignment: CDR1 LGHNA and CDR2 YNFKEQ. CDR3 nucleotides: TGTGCCAGCAGCCAAGATACCGACAGATGGAACACTGAAGCTTTCTTT. It is translated as CASSQDTDRWNTEAFF.

The chain is built from TRBV7-2 and TRBJ2-5, with D unclear. Germline values: CDR1 SGHTA, CDR2 FQGNSA. V shed 2 bases and J shed 5 bases, with 6 bases lying between them. CDR3 size: 12 residues. As DNA, the CDR3 is TGTGCCAGCAGCTTACTACGGGAGACCCAGTACTTC. Its translation: CASSLLRETQYF.

The DNA for the CDR3 is TGTGCCAGCAGCGACACCGGGACTAGCGGGAGTTGGGTCACAGATACGCAGTATTTT. Its protein product is CASSDTGTSGSWVTDTQYF. This sequence joins TRBV7-3 and TRBJ2-3, with 14 bases matching TRBD2. The CDR3 extends over 19 amino acids. The V and J ends lost 5 bases and 2 bases, in that order; junction bases with no gene match: 12. Germline CDR1 SGHTA, CDR2 FQGTGA.

The chain has TRBV2 and TRBJ1-3, with D possibly being TRBD1 (5 bases). Germline CDR1 and CDR2: SNHLY and FYNNEI. V was clipped by 1 base and J by 1 base, with 14 bases between them. The CDR3 runs 17 residues. CDR3 DNA sequence: TGTGCCAGCAGTGAAGTCGGGAGGGGAAGTTCTGGAAACACCATATATTTT. It codes for CASSEVGRGSSGNTIYF. The full variable domain, in which reference TRBV2 and TRBJ1-3 provide the parts outside the CDR3, is EPEVTQTPSHQVTQMGQEVILRCVPISNHLYFYWYRQILGQKVEFLVSFYNNEISEKSEIFDDQFSVERPDGSNFTLKIRSTKLEDSAMYFCASSEVGRGSSGNTIYFGEGSWLTVV.

This rearrangement joins TRBV5-1 to TRBJ2-3, with TRBD2 matching over 7 bases. From germline, CDR1 is SGHRS and CDR2 YFSETQ. V shed 5 bases, J shed 4 bases, and the junction held 13 bases outside the gene matches. The CDR3 runs 16 residues. CDR3 in DNA: TGCGCCAGCAGTCTCGGCGGGAGATTAAATGCAGATACGCAGTATTTT. Its translation: CASSLGGRLNADTQYF.

This clone was seen a single time. The chain employs TRBV9 and TRBJ2-7, with 7 bases identical to TRBD2. V dropped 3 bases and J dropped 2; count of bases not matched to a gene: 8. Germline V lookup: CDR1 SGDLS, CDR2 YYNGEE. CDR3 length equals 15 residues. The CDR3 DNA sequence: TGTGCCAGCAGCGGGGTCGTGGGAGGGCCCTACGAGCAGTACTTC. Translated: CASSGVVGGPYEQYF.

The rearrangement uses TRBV29-1 and TRBJ1-3; D gene uncertain. The V end lost 5 bases, the J end lost 0 bases, and 8 bases lay between the germline ends. The CDR3 has 13 residues. The germline V gene encodes CDR1 SQVTM and CDR2 ANQGSEA. CDR3 nucleotide sequence: TGCAGCGTTCGTACAAACTCTGGAAACACCATATATTTT. Protein: CSVRTNSGNTIYF.

The V call is TRBV5-4, the J call TRBJ2-7, with 9 bases fitting TRBD2. CDR3 length: 15 amino acids. The trim removed 0 bases at V and 5 bases at J, leaving 6 bases unmatched. Germline V gene data show CDR1 as SGHNT and CDR2 as YYREEE (reference sequence). CDR3 sequence reads: CASSLGGGAAHEQYF. Written as DNA, the CDR3 is TGTGCCAGCAGCTTGGGCGGGGGGGCCGCCCACGAGCAGTACTTC.

The chain recombines TRBV7-8 with TRBJ2-3; 11 positions agree with TRBD1. CDR1 and CDR2 (germline): SGHVS, FQNEAQ. CDR3 size: 15 residues. The V and J ends lost 5 bases and 3 bases, in that order; junction bases with no gene match: 4. The CDR3 region is CASSPGTGGTDTQYF. The CDR3 DNA follows: TGTGCCAGCAGCCCGGGGACAGGGGGGACAGATACGCAGTATTTT.

As to this clone: The same CDR3 arises from other DNA sequences in this sample as well. V gene TRBV7-2 combines with J gene TRBJ2-1; D uncertain. This CDR3 has 13 residues. Trimming pared 0 bases from V and 5 bases from J, leaving 5 bases between. CDR1 is SGHTA and CDR2 is FQGNSA in the germline V gene. Written as DNA, the CDR3 is TGTGCCAGCAGCTTAGCGGCAGACAATGAGCAGTTCTTC. Encoded protein: CASSLAADNEQFF. Filled out from reference TRBV7-2 and TRBJ2-1, the complete variable domain reads GAGVSQSPSNKVTEKGKDVELRCDPISGHTALYWYRQSLGQGLEFLIYFQGNSAPDKSGLPSDRFSAERTGGSVSTLTIQRTQQEDSAVYLCASSLAADNEQFFGPGTRLTVL.

The chain is built from TRBV4-1 and TRBJ2-7, with TRBD2 matching over 12 bases. CDR3 size: 16 residues. J gave up 6 bases and V 5 bases, and 11 bases lay outside the gene matches. Germline V gene sequence: CDR1 MGHRA, CDR2 YSYEKL. CDR3 bases: TGCGCCAGCAGCGAGACTAGCGGGGGCGGAACTCGCGAGCAGTACTTC. This gives the protein CASSETSGGGTREQYF.

This chain joins TRBV6-6 and TRBJ2-5; 14 bases agree with TRBD2. Per germline, CDR1 MNHNY and CDR2 SVGAGI (reference sequence). Trimming at V came to 8 bases and at J to 4 bases, leaving 6 bases not matched to a gene. This CDR3 comprises 15 residues. CDR3: CASHRLAGGTETQYF. The CDR3 DNA reads TGTGCCAGCCATCGACTAGCGGGAGGGACAGAGACCCAGTACTTC.

The chain has TRBV29-1 and TRBJ2-7; 9 bases fit TRBD1. Per the germline V gene, CDR1 is SQVTM and CDR2 is ANQGSEA. The CDR3 covers 13 residues. V shed 6 bases and J 6 bases; nucleotides not matched to a gene: 9. CDR3: CSVTGTGIAEQYF. CDR3 nucleotides: TGCAGCGTGACCGGGACAGGGATTGCCGAGCAGTACTTC.

This clone turned up a few times. V usage is TRBV9 and J usage is TRBJ1-2; 8 nucleotides align to TRBD1. The CDR3 runs 14 residues. Per germline, CDR1 SGDLS and CDR2 YYNGEE. After removal of 2 bases from V and 7 bases from J, the junction contained 7 bases not matched to a gene. Written as DNA, the CDR3 is TGTGCCAGCAGCGTGAGGGGACAGGAAAGTGGCTACACCTTC. Its protein product is CASSVRGQESGYTF.

The gene calls are TRBV6-4 and TRBJ1-1; TRBD1 agrees at 9 bases. The CDR3 covers 15 residues. With V trimmed by 6 bases and J by 4 bases, 9 bases remained unmatched. Germline V CDR1 and CDR2: MRHNA, SNTAGT. CDR3 sequence (DNA): TGTGCCAGCAGCCCCACGACAGGGGGGCGCACTGAAGCTTTCTTT. Encoded protein: CASSPTTGGRTEAFF.

This chain links TRBV6-1 with TRBJ1-1; D is possibly TRBD1 (6 bases). The CDR3 runs to 13 residues. Trimming removed 0 bases from V and 6 bases from J, with 8 bases in between. Looked up from germline, CDR1 is MNHNS and CDR2 is SASEGT. This chain's CDR3 is CASSEAGAAEAFF. The CDR3 DNA is TGTGCCAGCAGTGAAGCGGGGGCAGCTGAAGCTTTCTTT.

The J gene is TRBJ2-7, the V gene TRBV6-6; TRBD1 agrees at 12 bases. The CDR3 spans 16 residues. Trimming removed 6 bases from V and 7 bases from J; junction bases left unmatched: 13. Germline V gene sequence: CDR1 MNHNY, CDR2 SVGAGI (reference sequence). The CDR3 DNA follows: TGTGCCAGCAGCAATGAACCGGGACAGGGGGCTAGGGAGCAGTACTTC. This translates into CASSNEPGQGAREQYF.

The chain joins TRBV2 to TRBJ1-1; D possibly corresponds to TRBD1 (6 bases). The CDR3 covers 14 residues. V lost 4 bases and J 0 bases, leaving 9 bases between the germline ends. Germline CDR1 is SNHLY and CDR2 is FYNNEI. This chain's CDR3 is CASSARDMNTEAFF. The CDR3, as DNA: TGTGCCAGCAGTGCCAGGGACATGAACACTGAAGCTTTCTTT.